The clone carrying this T cell receptor (beta chain) was seen more than once but under ten times. This specimen comes from a study of early T cells in non-severe SARS-CoV-2 infection. Researchers attached unique molecular identifiers to individual cDNA molecules. TCRdb re-derived calls from the 5' RACE reads in MiXCR, one entry per CDR3 protein. This table has roughly 26,000 distinct CDR3 sequences, 4.5% to 5.5% appearing once. Germline-derived CDR1 and CDR2 are DFQATT and SNEGSKA (reference sequence). This CDR3 is built from 13 residues. The germline V and J ends were trimmed by 6 bases and 4 bases, with 15 bases remaining between them.

The clonotype comes from an adult who was a healthcare worker with PCR-confirmed SARS-CoV-2 infection or an uninfected control (not recorded which). The rearrangement joins TRBV20-1 to TRBJ2-5; D possibly corresponds to TRBD1 (5 bases). Specimen: whole blood. Here the CDR3 reads CSAILGRGETQYF. CDR3 nucleotide sequence: TGCAGTGCCATCCTAGGAAGGGGAGAGACCCAGTACTTC.